This T cell receptor (beta chain) was obtained from a study of cytomegalovirus exposure and HLA in healthy donors. Broader study findings: Later genetic work tied a missense DCLRE1C variant to beta-chain V and J trimming. A list of about 180 TCR beta chains associated with cytomegalovirus was given. Most TCR sequences proved rare, with some public TCRs found in many donors. In a later analysis, CMV-associated beta chains were mostly HLA-associated, it appeared.

Regarding this clone: Its antigen is unidentified.

Germline V gives CDR1 SGHNT, CDR2 YYREEE (reference sequence). CDR3 length equals 14 residues. V lost 2 bases to trimming and J lost 8 bases; unmatched junction nucleotides: 7. Vbeta (60) and Jbeta (13) primers were used in the PCR. TCRdb's table, derived via immunoSEQ multiplex PCR, lists solely in-frame clones and lacks some. The sample contains about 130,000 clones, more than 65% of which appear only once. The clonotype originates from a male donor in good health and CMV-seropositive. The sequencing sample was made of PBMCs. The chain employs TRBV5-4 and TRBJ1-2; TRBD1 matches 9 bases. The CDR3: CASSLSQGALGYTF. In DNA, the CDR3 is TGTGCCAGCAGCTTATCACAGGGGGCGCTGGGCTACACCTTC.